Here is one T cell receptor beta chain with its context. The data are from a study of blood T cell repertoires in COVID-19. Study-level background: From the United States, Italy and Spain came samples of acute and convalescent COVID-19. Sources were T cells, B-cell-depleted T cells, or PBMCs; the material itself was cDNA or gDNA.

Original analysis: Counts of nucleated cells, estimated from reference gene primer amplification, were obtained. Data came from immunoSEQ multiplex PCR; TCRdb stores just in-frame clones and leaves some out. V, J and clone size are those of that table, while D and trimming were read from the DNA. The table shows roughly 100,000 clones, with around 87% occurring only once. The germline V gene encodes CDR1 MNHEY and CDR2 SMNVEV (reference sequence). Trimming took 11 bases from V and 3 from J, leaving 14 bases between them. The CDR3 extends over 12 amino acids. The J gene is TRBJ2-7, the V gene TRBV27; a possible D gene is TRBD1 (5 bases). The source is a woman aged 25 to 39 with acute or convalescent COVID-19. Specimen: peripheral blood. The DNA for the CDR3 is TGTGCCGCCTGGGGCCGAAACTACGAGCAGTACTTC. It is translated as CAAWGRNYEQYF.